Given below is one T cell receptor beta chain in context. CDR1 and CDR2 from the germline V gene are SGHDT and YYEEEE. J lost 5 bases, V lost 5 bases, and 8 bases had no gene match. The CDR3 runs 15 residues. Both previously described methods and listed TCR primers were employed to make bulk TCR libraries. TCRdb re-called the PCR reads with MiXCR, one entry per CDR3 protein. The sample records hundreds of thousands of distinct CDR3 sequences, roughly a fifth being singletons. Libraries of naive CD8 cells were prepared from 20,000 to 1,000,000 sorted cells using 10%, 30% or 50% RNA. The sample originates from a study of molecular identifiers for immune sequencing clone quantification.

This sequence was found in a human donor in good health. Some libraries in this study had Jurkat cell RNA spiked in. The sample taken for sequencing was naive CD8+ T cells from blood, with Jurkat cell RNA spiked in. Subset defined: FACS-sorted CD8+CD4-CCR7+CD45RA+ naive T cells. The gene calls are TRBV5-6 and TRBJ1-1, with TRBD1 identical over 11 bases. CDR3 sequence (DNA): TGTGCCAGCAGACAGGACAGGGGGCGCGGGACTGAAGCTTTCTTT. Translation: CASRQDRGRGTEAFF.